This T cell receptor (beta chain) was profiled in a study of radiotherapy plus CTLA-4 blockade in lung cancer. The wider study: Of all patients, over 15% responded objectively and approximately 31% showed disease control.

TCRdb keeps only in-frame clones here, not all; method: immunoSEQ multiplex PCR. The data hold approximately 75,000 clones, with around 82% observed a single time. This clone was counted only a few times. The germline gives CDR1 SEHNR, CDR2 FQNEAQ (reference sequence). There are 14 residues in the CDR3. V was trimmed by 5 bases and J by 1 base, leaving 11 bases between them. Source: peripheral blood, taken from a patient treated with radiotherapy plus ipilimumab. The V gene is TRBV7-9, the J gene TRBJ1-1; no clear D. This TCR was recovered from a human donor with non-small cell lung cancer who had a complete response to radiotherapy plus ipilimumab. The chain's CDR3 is CASSVGEGNTEAFF. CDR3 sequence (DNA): TGTGCCAGCAGCGTCGGGGAGGGGAACACTGAAGCTTTCTTT.